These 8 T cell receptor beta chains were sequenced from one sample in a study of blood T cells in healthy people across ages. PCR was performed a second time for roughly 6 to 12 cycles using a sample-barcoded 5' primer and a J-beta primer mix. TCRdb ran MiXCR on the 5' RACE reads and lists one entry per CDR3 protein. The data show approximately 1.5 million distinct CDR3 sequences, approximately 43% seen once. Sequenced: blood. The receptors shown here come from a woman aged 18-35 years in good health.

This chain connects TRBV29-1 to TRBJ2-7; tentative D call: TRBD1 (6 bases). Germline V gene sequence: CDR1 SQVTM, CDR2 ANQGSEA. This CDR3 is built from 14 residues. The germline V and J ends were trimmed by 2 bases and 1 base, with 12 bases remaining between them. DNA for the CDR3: TGCAGCGTTGAAAAACCGGGACAATCCTACGAGCAGTACTTC. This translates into CSVEKPGQSYEQYF.

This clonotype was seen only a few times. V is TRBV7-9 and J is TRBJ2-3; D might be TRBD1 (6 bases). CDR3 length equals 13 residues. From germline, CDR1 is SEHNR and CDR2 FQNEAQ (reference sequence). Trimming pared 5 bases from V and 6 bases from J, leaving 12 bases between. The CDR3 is CASSARDTDTQYF. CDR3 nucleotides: TGTGCCAGCAGCGCCCGGGACACGGATACGCAGTATTTT.

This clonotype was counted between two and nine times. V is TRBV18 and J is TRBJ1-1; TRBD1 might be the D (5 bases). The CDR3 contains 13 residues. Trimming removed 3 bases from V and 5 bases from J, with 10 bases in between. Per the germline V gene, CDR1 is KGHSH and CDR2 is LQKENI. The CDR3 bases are TGTGCCAGCTCACCCGGGGGTAAGACTGAAGCTTTCTTT. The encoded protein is CASSPGGKTEAFF.

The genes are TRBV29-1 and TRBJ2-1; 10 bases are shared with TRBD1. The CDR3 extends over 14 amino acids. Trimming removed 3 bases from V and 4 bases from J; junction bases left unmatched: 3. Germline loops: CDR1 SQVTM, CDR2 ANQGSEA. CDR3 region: CSVDRTGGYNEQFF. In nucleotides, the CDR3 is TGCAGCGTTGACCGGACAGGGGGGTACAATGAGCAGTTCTTC.

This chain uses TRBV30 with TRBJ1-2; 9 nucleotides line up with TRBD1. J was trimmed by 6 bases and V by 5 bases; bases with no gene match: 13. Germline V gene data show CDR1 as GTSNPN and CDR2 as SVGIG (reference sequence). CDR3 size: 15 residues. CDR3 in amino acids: CAWAGNLGQGNGYTF. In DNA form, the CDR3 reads TGTGCCTGGGCGGGGAACCTTGGACAGGGGAATGGCTACACCTTC.

Here the CDR3 DNA reads TGCAGTGCTAGAGGCGCTAATAACTATGGCTACACCTTC. This encodes CSARGANNYGYTF. The chain has TRBV20-1 and TRBJ1-2, with D hard to call. Per the germline V gene, CDR1 is DFQATT and CDR2 is SNEGSKA (reference sequence). CDR3 length: 13 residues. Trimming removed 1 base from V and 1 base from J, with 7 bases in between.

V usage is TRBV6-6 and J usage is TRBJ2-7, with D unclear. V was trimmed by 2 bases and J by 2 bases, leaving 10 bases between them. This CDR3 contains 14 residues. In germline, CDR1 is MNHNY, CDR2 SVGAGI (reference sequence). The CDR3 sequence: CASSYGELPYEQYF. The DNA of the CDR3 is TGTGCCAGCAGTTACGGGGAATTGCCCTACGAGCAGTACTTC.

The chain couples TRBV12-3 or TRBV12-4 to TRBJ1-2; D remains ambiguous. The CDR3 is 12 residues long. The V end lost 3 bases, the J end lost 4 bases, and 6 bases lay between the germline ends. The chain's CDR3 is CASSFPTYGYTF. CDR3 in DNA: TGTGCCAGCAGTTTTCCAACCTATGGCTACACCTTC.